This T cell receptor (beta chain) was profiled in a study of patients and donors after allogeneic stem cell transplantation. The table lists this clonotype with many counts. Using its own MiXCR run on the RT-PCR reads, TCRdb lists one record per CDR3 protein. The profile shows approximately 430,000 distinct CDR3 sequences, about a sixth of them singletons. V was shortened by 0 bases and J by 2 bases, with 16 bases between the two germline ends. The CDR3 sequence is 16 residues long. The germline V gene has CDR1 DFQATT and CDR2 SNEGSKA (reference sequence). The sample was blood, either unsorted or a sorted T cell fraction (not recorded which). This TCR was sampled from a human donor who was either an allogeneic HSCT recipient or a stem cell or donor lymphocyte infusion donor (not recorded which). It is not recorded whose cells these are; they may come from a transplant donor. This chain connects TRBV20-1 to TRBJ1-2; TRBD1 is a possible D gene (6 bases). The CDR3 reads CSARDAGGVINYGYTF. The CDR3 DNA sequence: TGCAGTGCTAGAGATGCGGGGGGCGTTATAAACTATGGCTACACCTTC.